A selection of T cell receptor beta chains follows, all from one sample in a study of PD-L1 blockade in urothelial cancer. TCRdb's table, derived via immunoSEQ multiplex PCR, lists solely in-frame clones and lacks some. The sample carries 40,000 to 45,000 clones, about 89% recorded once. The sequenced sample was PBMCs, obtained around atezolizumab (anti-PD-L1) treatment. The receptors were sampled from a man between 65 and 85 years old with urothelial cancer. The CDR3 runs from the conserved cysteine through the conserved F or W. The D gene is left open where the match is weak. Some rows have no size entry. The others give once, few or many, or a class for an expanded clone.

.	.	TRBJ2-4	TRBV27	TGTGCCAGCAGTTTATCCTGGACAGCTATAGCCAAAAACATTCAGTACTTC	CASSLSWTAIAKNIQYF
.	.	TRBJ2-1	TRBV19	TGTGCCAGCCAGTCTAGCACGAGCTCCTACAATGAGCAGTTCTTC	CASQSSTSSYNEQFF
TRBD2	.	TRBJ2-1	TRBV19	TGTGCCAGTACCCCCGGGACTAGCGGGAAAGTGTACAATGAGCAGTTCTTC	CASTPGTSGKVYNEQFF
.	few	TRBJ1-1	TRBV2	TGTGCCAGCAGTGAAGGGGGCAGGCCGCGCTTTGAAGCTTTCTTT	CASSEGGRPRFEAFF
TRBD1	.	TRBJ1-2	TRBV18	TGTGCCAGCTCGCCGGGACAGAACTATGGCTACACCTTC	CASSPGQNYGYTF
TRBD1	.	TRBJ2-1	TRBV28	TGTGCCAGCAGTCCCCGGACAGGGATAAGGGGTGAGCAGTTCTTC	CASSPRTGIRGEQFF
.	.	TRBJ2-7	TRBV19	TGTGCCAGTACCCCGCGGGGCCGCGCCTACGAGCAGTACTTC	CASTPRGRAYEQYF
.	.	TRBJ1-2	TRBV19	TGTGCCAGTAGTGATACAGGCAACTATGGCTACACCTTC	CASSDTGNYGYTF
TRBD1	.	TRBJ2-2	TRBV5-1	TGCGCCAGCAGGTGGACAGGGGACACCGGGGAGCTGTTTTTT	CASRWTGDTGELFF
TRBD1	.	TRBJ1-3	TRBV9	TGTGCCAGCAGTCAGACAGGGTCTCGTTCTGGAAACACCATATATTTT	CASSQTGSRSGNTIYF
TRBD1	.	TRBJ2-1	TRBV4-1	TGCGCCAGCAGCGACACAGGGGTGGGAAATGAGCAGTTCTTC	CASSDTGVGNEQFF
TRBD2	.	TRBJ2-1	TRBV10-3	TGTGCCATCAGTGGGACTAGCGGGAGGGTTGAGCAGTTCTTC	CAISGTSGRVEQFF
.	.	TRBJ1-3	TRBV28	TGTGCCAGCAGTTTAGAGGGCCAGACGAGAAACACCATATATTTT	CASSLEGQTRNTIYF
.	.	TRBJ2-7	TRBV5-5	TGTGCCAGCAGCTTCTGGGCAGAGGGATCCTACGAGCAGTACTTC	CASSFWAEGSYEQYF
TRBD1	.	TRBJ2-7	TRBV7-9	TGTGCCAGCAGCTCGGGACAGGGGACCTACGAGCAGTACTTC	CASSSGQGTYEQYF
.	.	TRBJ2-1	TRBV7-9	TGTGCCAGCAGCTTAGGGTCACGGAATGAGCAGTTCTTC	CASSLGSRNEQFF
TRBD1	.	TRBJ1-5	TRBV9	TGTGCCAGCAGCGTAGGGACAGGTAGCAATCAGCCCCAGCATTTT	CASSVGTGSNQPQHF
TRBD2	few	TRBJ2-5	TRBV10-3	TGTGCCATCTGCCGGACTAGCGGAGAGACCCAGTACTTC	CAICRTSGETQYF
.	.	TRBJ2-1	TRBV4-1	TGCGCCAGCAGCCAAGGGGGGGAGCGGCGGACCCAAGAGCAGTTCTTC	CASSQGGERRTQEQFF
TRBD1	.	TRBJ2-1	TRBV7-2	TGTGCCAGCAGCCCCGGGACAGTCACCTACAATGAGCAGTTCTTC	CASSPGTVTYNEQFF
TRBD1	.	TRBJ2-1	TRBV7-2	TGTGCCAGCAGCCTGCTCGGGACAGGGGGCATCGATGAGCAGTTCTTC	CASSLLGTGGIDEQFF